This T cell receptor beta chain is from a study of blood T cell repertoires in COVID-19. Across the whole study: From the United States, Italy and Spain came samples of acute and convalescent COVID-19. The cDNA or gDNA used as material had been derived from T cells, B-cell-depleted T cells, or PBMCs.

Source study methods: Counts of nucleated cells, estimated from reference gene primer amplification, were obtained. The method was immunoSEQ multiplex PCR; TCRdb's version includes in-frame clones alone and lacks a portion of them. That table is the source of V, J and clone size, and D and trimming were worked out from the DNA. The table lists some 120,000 clones, over 75% of them singletons. The CDR3 extends over 13 amino acids. Germline CDR1 reads LGHNA; CDR2 reads YSLEER. V was shortened by 1 base and J by 5 bases, with 9 bases between the two germline ends. Sequencing input: peripheral blood. The source of this sequence is a woman aged 80 or older with acute or convalescent COVID-19. The V and J genes are TRBV4-3 and TRBJ2-7; D not certain. The CDR3 sequence is CASSQARYDEQYF. The CDR3, as DNA: TGCGCCAGCAGCCAAGCGCGGTATGACGAGCAGTACTTC.